A selection of T cell receptor beta chains follows, all from one sample in a study of graft-versus-host responses after intestinal transplantation. Their target antigens are unknown. Method: immunoSEQ multiplex PCR; TCRdb's copy keeps in-frame clones and lacks some. The table shows fewer than 90,000 clones, with about 94% occurring only once. The sample in question was unstimulated CD4+ T cells sorted from spleen or lymph node cells, obtained before transplant. Source of these receptors: a human donor who was the organ donor for an intestinal transplant. Both conserved end residues are part of each CDR3. Fields, in order: CDR3 protein, V gene, CDR3 length, D gene. A D gene is named only where the DNA matches it firmly.

CDR3 protein: CASSRQGGPYNEQFF
V gene: TRBV19
CDR3 length: 15
D gene: -

CDR3 protein: CSAIKETQYF
V gene: TRBV20-1
CDR3 length: 10
D gene: -

CDR3 protein: CASSAGQDVYEQYF
V gene: TRBV5-4
CDR3 length: 14
D gene: TRBD1

CDR3 protein: CASSEALPNYGYTF
V gene: TRBV6-1
CDR3 length: 14
D gene: -

CDR3 protein: CASSRGQGAFSSYEQYF
V gene: TRBV5-4
CDR3 length: 17
D gene: TRBD1

CDR3 protein: CASSSGTPRAEAFF
V gene: TRBV28
CDR3 length: 14
D gene: -

CDR3 protein: CASSTPSDTREQYF
V gene: TRBV5-4
CDR3 length: 14
D gene: -

CDR3 protein: CASRKGNHEQYF
V gene: TRBV5-1
CDR3 length: 12
D gene: -

CDR3 protein: CASSQAGAESNQPQHF
V gene: TRBV4-3
CDR3 length: 16
D gene: -

CDR3 protein: CASSLARKSTDTQYF
V gene: TRBV11-2
CDR3 length: 15
D gene: -

CDR3 protein: CASSPDGNYGYTF
V gene: TRBV7-9
CDR3 length: 13
D gene: -

CDR3 protein: CATSRDLGTPTPLHF
V gene: TRBV15
CDR3 length: 15
D gene: -

CDR3 protein: CASSPGGYNYGYTF
V gene: TRBV11-3
CDR3 length: 14
D gene: -

CDR3 protein: CASSSRLRGYTF
V gene: TRBV6-5
CDR3 length: 12
D gene: -

CDR3 protein: CASSRTSGGAGETQYF
V gene: TRBV6-4
CDR3 length: 16
D gene: TRBD2

CDR3 protein: CASSRFLDYGYTF
V gene: TRBV2
CDR3 length: 13
D gene: -

CDR3 protein: CASSPGGGYDSPLHF
V gene: TRBV28
CDR3 length: 15
D gene: -

CDR3 protein: CASSTLAGVYEQYF
V gene: TRBV19
CDR3 length: 14
D gene: TRBD2

CDR3 protein: CASSSGTVPDEQFF
V gene: TRBV28
CDR3 length: 14
D gene: -

CDR3 protein: CAISFGTGIYEQYF
V gene: TRBV10-3
CDR3 length: 14
D gene: TRBD1

CDR3 protein: CASSSRQGAYEQYF
V gene: TRBV5-1
CDR3 length: 14
D gene: TRBD1

CDR3 protein: CASTPHWENTEAFF
V gene: TRBV19
CDR3 length: 14
D gene: -

CDR3 protein: CASSVDSEQFF
V gene: TRBV28
CDR3 length: 11
D gene: -

CDR3 protein: CAITWAPNQPQHF
V gene: TRBV10-3
CDR3 length: 13
D gene: -

CDR3 protein: CASSALDRVPDIQYF
V gene: TRBV9
CDR3 length: 15
D gene: TRBD1

CDR3 protein: CASSGYRGANTEAFF
V gene: TRBV6-1
CDR3 length: 15
D gene: TRBD1

CDR3 protein: CASSPSSYNSPLHF
V gene: TRBV5-1
CDR3 length: 14
D gene: -

CDR3 protein: CASSPDRTGGGYTF
V gene: TRBV18
CDR3 length: 14
D gene: TRBD1

CDR3 protein: CASSLILNEKLFF
V gene: TRBV7-9
CDR3 length: 13
D gene: -

CDR3 protein: CAISESAGGMNTEAFF
V gene: TRBV10-3
CDR3 length: 16
D gene: -

CDR3 protein: CASSLASGVTRTSTDTQYF
V gene: TRBV5-4
CDR3 length: 19
D gene: TRBD2

CDR3 protein: CASSALISSLTANTGELFF
V gene: TRBV6-1
CDR3 length: 19
D gene: -

CDR3 protein: CASSLSPRVDTEAFF
V gene: TRBV7-3
CDR3 length: 15
D gene: -

CDR3 protein: CASSFTGAYGYTF
V gene: TRBV28
CDR3 length: 13
D gene: TRBD1

CDR3 protein: CASSSSPGLHTEAFF
V gene: TRBV5-1
CDR3 length: 15
D gene: -

CDR3 protein: CASRGPRDPHSDEQYF
V gene: TRBV7-8
CDR3 length: 16
D gene: -

CDR3 protein: CASSQAPSGGALDTQYF
V gene: TRBV4-3
CDR3 length: 17
D gene: TRBD2

CDR3 protein: CASSFLKGYNSPLHF
V gene: TRBV11-2
CDR3 length: 15
D gene: -

CDR3 protein: CASSHPGQGNSPLHF
V gene: TRBV28
CDR3 length: 15
D gene: TRBD1

CDR3 protein: CASRHRDYKTNEQFF
V gene: TRBV6-5
CDR3 length: 15
D gene: TRBD2

CDR3 protein: CASSYYGGSSYNEQFF
V gene: TRBV5-1
CDR3 length: 16
D gene: -